This T cell receptor beta chain was identified in a study of T cells after posttransplantation cyclophosphamide. Study conclusions and caveats: Recipient CMV seropositivity and CMV reactivation strongly tracked TRB clonality. Donor CD8+ memory clones often dominated recipient blood repertoires at later times. TRB overlap between skin or GI tissue T cells and blood was limited.

A word on this clone: What it binds is not known.

The method was immunoSEQ multiplex PCR; TCRdb's version includes in-frame clones alone and lacks a portion of them. The sample includes about 16,000 clones, 80% to 90% of them seen just once. Methotrexate plus calcineurin inhibitor accompanied controls' myeloablative marrow transplants; sampling was 1 year later. CDR3 length: 16 residues. CDR1 and CDR2 (germline): SEHNR, FQNEAQ (reference sequence). The V gene lost 6 bases and the J gene lost 1 base, with 16 bases spanning the gap. This receptor was taken from a male patient aged 25-45 years who received an allogeneic stem cell transplant from an unrelated donor, was CMV-positive, and had acute and chronic GVHD. Some T cells may originate from the graft donor. This rearrangement joins TRBV7-9 to TRBJ2-1; D is possibly TRBD1 (6 bases). The sequenced sample was PBMCs, obtained around 59 weeks after allogeneic stem cell transplant with calcineurin inhibitor and methotrexate. Written as DNA, the CDR3 is TGTGCCAGCAGATTAACAACAGGGCCTTCCTACAATGAGCAGTTCTTC. This translates into CASRLTTGPSYNEQFF.